This record concerns one T cell receptor (beta chain) sequence. Together with a sample-barcoded 5' primer, a J-beta primer mix was included in a second PCR lasting about 6 to 11 cycles. TCRdb re-called the 5' RACE reads with MiXCR, one entry per CDR3 protein. The profile covers some 1.8 million distinct CDR3 sequences, with more than 35% appearing a single time and 23% taken by the ten largest. The data are from a study of blood T cells in healthy people across ages. Extractions gave at least 6 micrograms of total RNA per sample. The V end was cut by 3 bases, the J end by 5 bases, with 17 bases between. Germline lookup yields CDR1 DFQATT and CDR2 SNEGSKA (reference sequence). CDR3 size: 15 residues.

The J gene is TRBJ2-1, the V gene TRBV20-1, with D perhaps matching TRBD1 (6 bases). This TCR was recovered from a human donor in good health. The sequenced sample consisted of blood. CDR3 loop: CSASSWDILHNEQFF. CDR3 bases: TGCAGTGCTAGTTCTTGGGACATACTTCACAATGAGCAGTTCTTC.